What follows are 2 T cell receptor beta chains derived from one specimen sequenced in a study of blood T cell repertoires in COVID-19. The method was immunoSEQ multiplex PCR; TCRdb's version includes in-frame clones alone and lacks a portion of them. The sample contains some 400,000 clones, about four fifths of which appear only once. Material: peripheral blood. All receptors come from a human donor with acute or convalescent COVID-19. The donor label of this sample is uncertain.

The rearrangement uses TRBV7-8 and TRBJ1-2; 9 positions agree with TRBD1. The CDR3 extends over 14 amino acids. CDR1 is SGHVS and CDR2 is FQNEAQ in the germline V gene. V lost 4 bases and J lost 8; bases outside the gene matches: 8. The CDR3 coding sequence is TGTGCCAGCAGCTACACCGGGACAGGGCTGGGCTACACCTTC. It codes for CASSYTGTGLGYTF. Based on the CDR3 plus reference TRBV7-8 and TRBJ1-2, the full variable domain is GAGVSQSPRYKVAKRGQDVALRCDPISGHVSLFWYQQALGQGPEFLTYFQNEAQLDKSGLPSDRFFAERPEGSVSTLKIQRTQQEDSAVYLCASSYTGTGLGYTFGSGTRLTVV.

This clone was counted once. V and J are TRBV5-6 and TRBJ2-5, with TRBD2 matching 10 bases. CDR1 and CDR2 (germline): SGHDT, YYEEEE. This CDR3 contains 16 residues. J was trimmed by 1 base and V by 4 bases; bases with no gene match: 7. Here the CDR3 reads CASSARTSGFQETQYF. The CDR3 nucleotides are TGTGCCAGCAGCGCCAGGACTAGCGGTTTCCAAGAGACCCAGTACTTC.